Below are 7 T cell receptor beta chains sequenced from a single sample in a study of cytomegalovirus exposure and HLA in healthy donors. The PCR was carried out with 60 Vbeta primers and 13 Jbeta primers. Profiled with immunoSEQ multiplex PCR; TCRdb holds only in-frame clones, not every one. Here the sample spans about 94,000 clones, around 84% being singletons. Sequenced material: PBMCs. These TCRs come from a human donor in good health.

This chain connects TRBV11-3 to TRBJ2-3, with 12 bases lining up with TRBD2. The CDR3 is 16 residues long. Per the germline V gene, CDR1 is SGHNT and CDR2 is YENEEA. Losses at the gene ends were 4 bases for V and 0 bases for J; bases not matched to a gene: 2. The CDR3, as DNA: TGTGCCAGCAGCTCGGGACTAGCGGGTAGCACAGATACGCAGTATTTT. Translating it yields CASSSGLAGSTDTQYF.

The chain recombines TRBV6-5 with TRBJ1-1; D call uncertain. The length of the CDR3 is 11 residues. Germline V gives CDR1 MNHEY, CDR2 SVGAGI. The V end lost 7 bases, the J end lost 4 bases, and 7 bases lay between the germline ends. The CDR3 nucleotides read TGTGCCAGCATGCGGAGCACTGAAGCTTTCTTT. Translated: CASMRSTEAFF.

The V gene is TRBV9, the J gene TRBJ2-3; 7 nucleotides align to TRBD2. The J segment lost 2 bases and the V segment lost 4 bases, leaving 4 bases of the junction unmatched. This CDR3 contains 14 residues. CDR1 and CDR2 (germline): SGDLS, YYNGEE. DNA for the CDR3: TGTGCCAGCAGCCCCCAGCGGGACACAGATACGCAGTATTTT. Translation: CASSPQRDTDTQYF.

V usage is TRBV6-4 and J usage is TRBJ1-1, with D possibly being TRBD1 (5 bases). CDR1 is MRHNA, CDR2 SNTAGT, per germline. V lost 4 bases, J lost 8 bases, and 20 bases lay in between. The CDR3 loop spans 15 amino acids. The CDR3 DNA follows: TGTGCCAGCAGTGGGGGGACTGGGCAAAAGGGAGAAGCTTTCTTT. Its translation is CASSGGTGQKGEAFF.

The chain couples TRBV18 to TRBJ2-7; D perhaps matches TRBD2 (6 bases). CDR3 length: 12 amino acids. The ends were cut back, 5 bases at V and 13 bases at J, with 18 bases in the middle. CDR1 and CDR2 from the germline V gene are KGHSH and LQKENI. The CDR3 region has the DNA TGTGCCAGCTCAACGCGGGATAGACTTCAATACTTC. Encoded protein: CASSTRDRLQYF.

The chain carries TRBV4-1 and TRBJ1-3; D is undetermined. With 5 bases removed from V and 2 bases from J, the gap between germline ends came to 10 bases. From germline, CDR1 is MGHRA and CDR2 YSYEKL. The CDR3 has 14 amino acids. The CDR3 loop is CASSSPKPGNTIYF. CDR3 DNA: TGCGCCAGCAGCTCCCCTAAGCCTGGAAACACCATATATTTT.

J is TRBJ2-5 and V is TRBV11-1, with a tentative D call TRBD1 (6 bases). In germline, CDR1 is SGHAT, CDR2 FQDESV (reference sequence). This CDR3 comprises 12 residues. V was pared by 7 bases and J by 2 bases, with 8 bases between. CDR3 residues: CASTGEQETQYF. The CDR3 DNA sequence: TGTGCCAGCACAGGGGAACAAGAGACCCAGTACTTC. The full variable domain, its missing parts supplied by reference TRBV11-1 and TRBJ2-5, is EAEVAQSPRYKITEKSQAVAFWCDPISGHATLYWYRQILGQGPELLVQFQDESVVDDSQLPKDRFSAERLKGVDSTLKIQPAELGDSAMYLCASTGEQETQYFGPGTRLLVL.